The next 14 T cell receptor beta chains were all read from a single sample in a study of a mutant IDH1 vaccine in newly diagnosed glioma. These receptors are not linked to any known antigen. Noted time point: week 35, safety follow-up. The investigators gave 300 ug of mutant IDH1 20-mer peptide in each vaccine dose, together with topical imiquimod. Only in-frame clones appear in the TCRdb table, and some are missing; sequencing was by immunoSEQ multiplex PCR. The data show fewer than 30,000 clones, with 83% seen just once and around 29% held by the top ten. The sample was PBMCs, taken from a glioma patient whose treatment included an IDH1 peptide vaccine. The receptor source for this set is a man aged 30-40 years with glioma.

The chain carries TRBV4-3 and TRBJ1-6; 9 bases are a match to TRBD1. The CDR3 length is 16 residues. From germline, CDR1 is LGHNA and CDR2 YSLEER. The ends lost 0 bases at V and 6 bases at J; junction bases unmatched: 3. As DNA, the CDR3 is TGCGCCAGCAGCCAAGACGCGGGACAGGGTAATTCACCCCTCCACTTT. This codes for CASSQDAGQGNSPLHF.

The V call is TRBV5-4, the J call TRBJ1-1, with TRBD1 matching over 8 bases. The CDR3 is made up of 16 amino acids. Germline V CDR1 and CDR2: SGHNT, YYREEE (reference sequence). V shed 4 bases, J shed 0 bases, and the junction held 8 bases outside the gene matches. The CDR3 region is CASSRPTGALNTEAFF. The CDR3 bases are TGTGCCAGCAGCCGACCGACAGGGGCGTTGAACACTGAAGCTTTCTTT.

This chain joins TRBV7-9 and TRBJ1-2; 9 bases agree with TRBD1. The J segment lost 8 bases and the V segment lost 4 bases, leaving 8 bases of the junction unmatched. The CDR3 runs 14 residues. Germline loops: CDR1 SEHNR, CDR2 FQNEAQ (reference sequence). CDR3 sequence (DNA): TGTGCCAGCAGCTCGAACCCGGGACAGGGAGGCTACACCTTC. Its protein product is CASSSNPGQGGYTF.

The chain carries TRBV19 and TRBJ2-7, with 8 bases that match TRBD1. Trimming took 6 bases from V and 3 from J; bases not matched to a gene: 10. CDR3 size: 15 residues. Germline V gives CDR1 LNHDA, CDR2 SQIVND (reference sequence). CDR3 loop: CASSPGQGGNYEQYF. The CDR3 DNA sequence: TGTGCCAGTAGCCCCGGACAGGGAGGTAACTACGAGCAGTACTTC. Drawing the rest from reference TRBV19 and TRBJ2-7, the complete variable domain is DGGITQSPKYLFRKEGQNVTLSCEQNLNHDAMYWYRQDPGQGLRLIYYSQIVNDFQKGDIAEGYSVSREKKESFPLTVTSAQKNPTAFYLCASSPGQGGNYEQYFGPGTRLTVT.

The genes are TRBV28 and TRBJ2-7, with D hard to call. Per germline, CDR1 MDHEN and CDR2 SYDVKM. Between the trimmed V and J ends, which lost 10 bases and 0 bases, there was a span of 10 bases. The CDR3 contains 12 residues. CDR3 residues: CATLGSSYEQYF. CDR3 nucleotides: TGTGCCACCTTGGGCAGCTCCTACGAGCAGTACTTC.

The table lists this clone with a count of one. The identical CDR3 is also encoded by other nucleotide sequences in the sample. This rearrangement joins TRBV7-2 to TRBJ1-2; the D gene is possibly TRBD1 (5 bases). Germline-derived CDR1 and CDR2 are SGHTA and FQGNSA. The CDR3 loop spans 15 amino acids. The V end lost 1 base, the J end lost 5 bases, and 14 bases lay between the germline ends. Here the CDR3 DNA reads TGTGCCAGCAGCTTAGGAGCTGGGGCGGAATATGGCTACACCTTC. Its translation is CASSLGAGAEYGYTF.

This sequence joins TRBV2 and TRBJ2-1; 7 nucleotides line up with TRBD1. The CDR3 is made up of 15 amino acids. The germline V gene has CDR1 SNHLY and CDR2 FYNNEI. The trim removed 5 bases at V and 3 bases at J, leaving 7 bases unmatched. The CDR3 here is CASSPRGRGYNEQFF. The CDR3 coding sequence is TGTGCCAGCAGTCCTAGGGGGCGCGGCTACAATGAGCAGTTCTTC.

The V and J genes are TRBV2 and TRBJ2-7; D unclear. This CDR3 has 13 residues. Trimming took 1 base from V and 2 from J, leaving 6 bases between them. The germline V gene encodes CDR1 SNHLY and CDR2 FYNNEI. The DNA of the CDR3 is TGTGCCAGCAGTGAAGTCAGCACCTACGAGCAGTACTTC. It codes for CASSEVSTYEQYF.

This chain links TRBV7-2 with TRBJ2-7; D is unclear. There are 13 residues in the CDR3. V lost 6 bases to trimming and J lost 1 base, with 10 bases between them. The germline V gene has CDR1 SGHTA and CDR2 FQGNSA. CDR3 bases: TGTGCCAGCAGGATGGACGGATCCTACGAGCAGTACTTC. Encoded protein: CASRMDGSYEQYF.

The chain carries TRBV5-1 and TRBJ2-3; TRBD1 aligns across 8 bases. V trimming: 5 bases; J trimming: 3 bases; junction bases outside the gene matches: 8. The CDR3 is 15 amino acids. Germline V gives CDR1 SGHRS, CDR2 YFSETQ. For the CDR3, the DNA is TGCGCCAGCAGGAAATCGACAGGGGAGACAGATACGCAGTATTTT. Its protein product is CASRKSTGETDTQYF.

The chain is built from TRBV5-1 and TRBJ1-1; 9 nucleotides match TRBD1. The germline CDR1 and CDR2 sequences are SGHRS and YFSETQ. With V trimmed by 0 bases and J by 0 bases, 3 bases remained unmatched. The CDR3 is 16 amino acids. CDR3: CASSLGDRDMNTEAFF. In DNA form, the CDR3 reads TGCGCCAGCAGCTTGGGGGACAGGGACATGAACACTGAAGCTTTCTTT.

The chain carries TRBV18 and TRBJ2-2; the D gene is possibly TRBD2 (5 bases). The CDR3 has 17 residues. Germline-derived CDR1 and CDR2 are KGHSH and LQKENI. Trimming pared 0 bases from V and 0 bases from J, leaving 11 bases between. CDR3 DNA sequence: TGTGCCAGCTCACCACCGGAGGCGCTAGCGAACACCGGGGAGCTGTTTTTT. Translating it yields CASSPPEALANTGELFF. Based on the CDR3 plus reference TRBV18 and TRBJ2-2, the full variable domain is NAGVMQNPRHLVRRRGQEARLRCSPMKGHSHVYWYRQLPEEGLKFMVYLQKENIIDESGMPKERFSAEFPKEGPSILRIQQVVRGDSAAYFCASSPPEALANTGELFFGEGSRLTVL.

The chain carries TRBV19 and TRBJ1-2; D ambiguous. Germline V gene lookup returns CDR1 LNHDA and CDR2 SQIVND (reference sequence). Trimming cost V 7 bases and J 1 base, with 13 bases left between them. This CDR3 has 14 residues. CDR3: CASKGSAHNYGYTF. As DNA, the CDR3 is TGTGCCAGTAAGGGCTCGGCTCATAACTATGGCTACACCTTC.

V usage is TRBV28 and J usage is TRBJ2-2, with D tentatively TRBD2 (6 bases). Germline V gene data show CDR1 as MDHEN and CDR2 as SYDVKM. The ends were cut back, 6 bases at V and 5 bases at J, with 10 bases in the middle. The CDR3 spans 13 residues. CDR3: CASRRRGTGELFF. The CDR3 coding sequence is TGTGCCAGCAGGAGGAGGGGAACCGGGGAGCTGTTTTTT.